A single sample is the source of the 4 T cell receptor beta chains below, sequenced in a study of T-cell memory formation after mild COVID-19. Each CDR3 protein gets one entry after TCRdb re-called the 5' RACE reads with MiXCR. Seen here are 550,000 to 700,000 distinct CDR3 sequences, roughly a sixth observed once, and the top ten hold about 8.6%. The material sequenced was PBMCs or a T cell subset sorted from them (not recorded which). Receptors originate from an adult woman who had mild COVID-19 (a few samples of this study predate the infection). Cell type and time point are not known.

This chain uses TRBV9 with TRBJ2-1; the match to TRBD2 covers 10 bases. The CDR3 totals 14 residues. In germline, CDR1 is SGDLS, CDR2 YYNGEE. J gave up 5 bases and V 3 bases, and 2 bases lay outside the gene matches. CDR3: CASSGLAGDNEQFF. The CDR3 DNA reads as TGTGCCAGCAGCGGTCTAGCGGGAGACAATGAGCAGTTCTTC.

This clonotype came up a few times. The V call is TRBV5-1, the J call TRBJ1-2, with a tentative D call TRBD1 (6 bases). The CDR3 extends over 16 amino acids. The germline V and J ends were trimmed by 4 bases and 0 bases, with 16 bases remaining between them. The germline V gene encodes CDR1 SGHRS and CDR2 YFSETQ. CDR3 sequence reads: CASSLEGGPANYGYTF. In DNA form, the CDR3 reads TGCGCCAGCAGCCTGGAGGGGGGCCCAGCTAACTATGGCTACACCTTC.

The V call is TRBV18, the J call TRBJ2-7; maybe TRBD2 (5 bases). The CDR3 is 15 residues long. V shed 4 bases and J shed 4 bases, with 17 bases lying between them. The V gene's germline CDR1 is KGHSH and CDR2 LQKENI. The CDR3 spells CASSLTDGKQYEQYF. The CDR3 bases are TGTGCCAGCTCACTAACCGACGGGAAACAGTACGAGCAGTACTTC.

The V call is TRBV29-1, the J call TRBJ2-1; TRBD1 matches 7 bases. V was clipped by 3 bases and J by 6 bases; unmatched bases: 5. The CDR3 extends over 13 amino acids. The germline V gene encodes CDR1 SQVTM and CDR2 ANQGSEA. CDR3 region: CSVDDTGVNEQFF. Written as DNA, the CDR3 is TGCAGCGTTGATGATACAGGGGTCAATGAGCAGTTCTTC.